Listed below are T cell receptor beta chains from one sample, sequenced in a study of cytomegalovirus exposure and HLA in healthy donors. Some clones are missing from TCRdb's copy, which holds only in-frame ones; the method was immunoSEQ multiplex PCR. Among 150,000 to 200,000 clones listed, over 70% were seen once. The sample consisted of PBMCs. The receptors come from a woman in her 30s in good health and CMV-seropositive. CDR3s leave out the opening cysteine and the closing phenylalanine or tryptophan. For some rows the clone size is stated as once, few or many, or as a class when expanded; others skip it.

V | size | CDR3
TRBV27 | . | ASSQGTANTEAF
TRBV7-8 | few | AASLQGAVVQETQY
TRBV29-1 | . | SVVDQGQETQY
TRBV13 | . | ASSPGYGEGRTDTQY
TRBV7-2 | . | ASSLSPGASYEQY
TRBV6-5 | . | ASSRDRGTSYEQY
TRBV6-5 | . | ASSYGSNTQY
TRBV12-5 | . | ASVPTTAQSSGNTIY
TRBV6-5 | few | ASLSVSGELF
TRBV15 | . | ATSRDLGQGAYEQY
TRBV30 | . | AWSTGGAFGNTIY
TRBV6-5 | . | ASSSESGRVENEQF
TRBV27 | . | ASRLGGEGYGYT
TRBV11-3 | . | ASSPGDRGHEQY